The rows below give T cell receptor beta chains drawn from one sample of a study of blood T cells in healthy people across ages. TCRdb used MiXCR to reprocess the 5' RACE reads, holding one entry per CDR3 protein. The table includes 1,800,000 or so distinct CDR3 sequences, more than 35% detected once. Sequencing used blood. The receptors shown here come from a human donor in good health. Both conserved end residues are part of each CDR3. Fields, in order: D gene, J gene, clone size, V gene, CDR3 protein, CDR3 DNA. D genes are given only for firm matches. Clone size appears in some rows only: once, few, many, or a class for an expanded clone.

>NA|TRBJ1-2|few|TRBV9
CASSVSPTPYYGYTF
TGTGCCAGCAGCGTATCACCTACCCCCTACTATGGCTACACCTTC
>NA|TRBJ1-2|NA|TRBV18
CASSRSGENYGYTF
TGTGCCAGCTCGCGCTCGGGTGAAAACTATGGCTACACCTTC
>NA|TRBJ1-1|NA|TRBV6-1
CASEAGSAEAFF
TGTGCCAGCGAGGCAGGGAGCGCCGAAGCTTTCTTT
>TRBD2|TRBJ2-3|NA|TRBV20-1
CSPQGAGGPDLKDTQYF
TGCAGCCCCCAGGGCGCGGGGGGGCCGGATTTGAAAGATACGCAGTATTTT
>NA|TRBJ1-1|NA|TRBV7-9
CASTNLLKSGTEAFF
TGTGCCAGCACCAACCTACTCAAGTCGGGAACTGAAGCTTTCTTT
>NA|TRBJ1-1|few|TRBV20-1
CSARWGVNTEAFF
TGCAGTGCTAGATGGGGGGTGAACACTGAAGCTTTCTTT
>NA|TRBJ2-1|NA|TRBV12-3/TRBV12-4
CASPRKSSYNEQFF
TGTGCCTCTCCGCGGAAGAGCTCCTACAATGAGCAGTTCTTC
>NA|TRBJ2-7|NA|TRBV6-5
CASSYGAGVGQYF
TGTGCCAGCAGTTACGGGGCAGGGGTTGGGCAGTACTTC
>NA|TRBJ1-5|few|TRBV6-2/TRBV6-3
CASSRRPRRGSNQPQHF
TGTGCCAGCAGCCGCCGGCCTCGAAGGGGTAGCAATCAGCCCCAGCATTTT
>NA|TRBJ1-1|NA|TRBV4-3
CASSQEPRGQLNTEAFF
TGCGCCAGCAGCCAAGAGCCCCGCGGACAGCTGAACACTGAAGCTTTCTTT
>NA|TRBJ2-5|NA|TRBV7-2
CASSLSRAVQETQYF
TGTGCCAGCAGCTTAAGCCGGGCGGTCCAAGAGACCCAGTACTTC
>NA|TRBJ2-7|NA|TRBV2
CASSGNDEQYF
TGTGCCAGCAGTGGAAATGACGAGCAGTACTTC
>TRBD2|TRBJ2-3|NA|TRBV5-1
CASSLGGLAVTDTQYF
TGCGCCAGCAGCCTGGGCGGACTAGCGGTCACAGATACGCAGTATTTT
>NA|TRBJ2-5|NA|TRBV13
CASSTRGTETQYF
TGTGCCAGCAGCACCAGGGGTACAGAGACCCAGTACTTC
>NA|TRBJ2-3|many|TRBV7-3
CASSSRGGVTDTQYF
TGTGCCAGCAGCTCCCGAGGGGGGGTCACAGATACGCAGTATTTT
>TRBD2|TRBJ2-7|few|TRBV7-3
CASSSPLLRTSGGRYEQYF
TGTGCCAGCAGCTCCCCTCTACTCAGGACTAGCGGGGGGCGCTACGAGCAGTACTTC
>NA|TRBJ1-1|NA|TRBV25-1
CASSDLLRSEAFF
TGTGCCAGCAGTGATCTTCTCCGGAGCGAAGCTTTCTTT
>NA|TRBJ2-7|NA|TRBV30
CAWSRGPGYEQYF
TGTGCCTGGAGTCGGGGACCGGGCTACGAGCAGTACTTC
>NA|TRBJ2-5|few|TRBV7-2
CASSLGVGLTQYF
TGTGCCAGCAGCTTAGGCGTGGGCCTGACCCAGTACTTC
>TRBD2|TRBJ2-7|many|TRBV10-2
CASSAPGLAGNYEQYF
TGCGCCAGCAGTGCGCCGGGACTAGCGGGGAACTACGAGCAGTACTTC
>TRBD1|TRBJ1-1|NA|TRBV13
CASSSERTGNTEAFF
TGTGCCAGCAGCTCGGAAAGGACAGGGAACACTGAAGCTTTCTTT
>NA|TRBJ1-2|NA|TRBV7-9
CASSLAVGDPYGYTF
TGTGCCAGCAGCTTAGCGGTCGGAGATCCCTATGGCTACACCTTC
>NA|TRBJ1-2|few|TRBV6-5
CASSYSSLYGYTF
TGTGCCAGCAGTTACTCGAGTCTCTATGGCTACACCTTC
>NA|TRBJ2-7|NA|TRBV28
CASAGDREYEQYF
TGTGCCAGCGCCGGCGACAGAGAATACGAGCAGTACTTC
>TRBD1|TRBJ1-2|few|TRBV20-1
CSAYGQGYGYTF
TGCAGTGCTTATGGACAGGGGTATGGCTACACCTTC
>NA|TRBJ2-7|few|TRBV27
CASSLFQGNYEQYF
TGTGCCAGCAGTTTATTCCAGGGGAACTACGAGCAGTACTTC
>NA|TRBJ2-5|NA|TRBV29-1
CSVEPTGTPGETQYF
TGCAGCGTTGAACCTACAGGGACCCCTGGAGAGACCCAGTACTTC
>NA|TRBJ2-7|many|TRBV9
CASSARGGYYEQYF
TGTGCCAGCAGCGCCCGGGGAGGATACTACGAGCAGTACTTC
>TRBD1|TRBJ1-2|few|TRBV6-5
CASSYKRTGSRYRGYGYTF
TGTGCCAGCAGTTACAAACGGACAGGGTCGAGGTATCGCGGCTATGGCTACACCTTC
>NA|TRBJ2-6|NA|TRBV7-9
CAPERGANVLTF
TGTGCACCAGAGAGAGGGGCCAACGTCCTGACTTTC
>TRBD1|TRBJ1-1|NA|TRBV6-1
CASSPNSGGTMNTEAFF
TGTGCCAGCAGCCCGAACTCAGGGGGTACGATGAACACTGAAGCTTTCTTT
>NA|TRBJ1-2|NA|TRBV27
CASSFGTLGGYTF
TGTGCCAGCAGTTTTGGGACCCTTGGGGGCTACACCTTC
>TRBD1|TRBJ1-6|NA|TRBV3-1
CASSQPGQDSPLHF
TGTGCCAGCAGCCAACCGGGACAGGACTCACCCCTCCACTTT
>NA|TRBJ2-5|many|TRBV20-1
CSALGNQETQYF
TGCAGTGCACTCGGAAACCAAGAGACCCAGTACTTC
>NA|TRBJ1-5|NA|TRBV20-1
CSATGDIDQPQHF
TGCAGTGCCACCGGGGACATTGATCAGCCCCAGCATTTT
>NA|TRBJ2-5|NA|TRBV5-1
CASSLDRGVKWETQYF
TGCGCCAGCAGCCTAGACCGGGGAGTAAAGTGGGAGACCCAGTACTTC
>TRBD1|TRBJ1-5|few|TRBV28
CASRGWTGGNQPQHF
TGTGCCAGCAGGGGCTGGACAGGGGGGAATCAGCCCCAGCATTTT
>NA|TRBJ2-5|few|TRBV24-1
CATSDWGTVETQYF
TGTGCCACCAGTGATTGGGGGACTGTAGAGACCCAGTACTTC
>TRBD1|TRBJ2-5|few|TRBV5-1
CASSKSQGARVGETQYF
TGCGCCAGCAGCAAATCCCAGGGGGCGAGGGTAGGAGAGACCCAGTACTTC
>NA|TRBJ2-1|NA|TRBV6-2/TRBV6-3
CASGDRYNEQFF
TGTGCCAGCGGGGACCGCTACAATGAGCAGTTCTTC
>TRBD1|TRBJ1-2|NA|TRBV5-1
CASSLEGTGLDLYGYTF
TGCGCCAGCAGCTTGGAGGGGACAGGATTGGATCTCTATGGCTACACCTTC
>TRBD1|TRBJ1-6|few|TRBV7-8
CASSSVITGQGSLHF
TGTGCCAGCAGCTCTGTAATCACGGGACAGGGCTCCCTCCACTTT
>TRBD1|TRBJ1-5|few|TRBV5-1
CASSPGTGQLAQHF
TGCGCCAGCAGCCCAGGGACAGGGCAATTGGCCCAGCATTTT
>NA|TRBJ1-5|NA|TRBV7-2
CASSSFTGTKHF
TGTGCCAGCAGCTCATTTACCGGGACGAAGCATTTT
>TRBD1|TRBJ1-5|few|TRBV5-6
CASSQNTGVQPQHF
TGTGCCAGCAGCCAAAACACAGGGGTTCAGCCCCAGCATTTT
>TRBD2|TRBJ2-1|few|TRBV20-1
CSARDYRLAGGFSYNEQFF
TGCAGTGCTAGAGATTACCGGTTAGCGGGGGGGTTCTCCTACAATGAGCAGTTCTTC
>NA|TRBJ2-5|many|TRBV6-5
CASSPHGRETQYF
TGTGCCAGCAGTCCGCATGGTCGGGAGACCCAGTACTTC